This is a list of T cell receptor beta chains from one sample in a study of T cells in Graves' hyperthyroidism and ophthalmopathy. TCRdb independently ran MiXCR on the multiplex PCR reads; one entry per CDR3 protein. Of more than 300,000 distinct CDR3 sequences listed, roughly 15% are singletons. Sequencing input: blood. These receptors were taken from a woman aged 25 to 45 with Graves' hyperthyroidism that later progressed to Graves' ophthalmopathy. Both conserved end residues are part of each CDR3. Each record gives: clone size, D gene, V gene, CDR3 length, J gene, CDR3 protein, CDR3 DNA. A D gene is named only where the DNA matches it firmly. Part of the rows lack a size; the others show once, few, many or a class for expanded clones.

.	TRBD1	TRBV9	21	TRBJ1-2	CASSGYKTGQGIGSFSYGYTF	TGTGCCAGCAGCGGCTACAAGACAGGACAGGGGATTGGAAGTTTTAGCTATGGCTACACCTTC
.	TRBD1	TRBV5-8	16	TRBJ1-6	CASSSWGTAYNSPLHF	TGTGCCAGCAGCTCGTGGGGGACAGCTTATAATTCACCCCTCCACTTT
.	TRBD2	TRBV20-1	16	TRBJ2-1	CSALGLAESSYNEQFF	TGCAGTGCCCTTGGACTAGCGGAAAGCTCCTACAATGAGCAGTTCTTC
many	TRBD1	TRBV27	20	TRBJ1-1	CASSLNRGTLPYDTNTEAFF	TGTGCCAGCAGCCTGAACAGGGGGACGCTTCCCTACGATACCAACACTGAAGCTTTCTTT
many	.	TRBV5-1	14	TRBJ2-5	CASSLIAGVETQYF	TGCGCCAGCAGCTTGATCGCAGGGGTGGAGACCCAGTACTTC
.	.	TRBV20-1	15	TRBJ2-7	CSASDPQVLDYKQYF	TGCAGTGCTTCCGACCCCCAGGTCCTGGACTACAAGCAGTACTTC
many	.	TRBV11-1	13	TRBJ1-1	CASSSGTNTEAFF	TGTGCCAGCAGCTCGGGGACAAATACTGAAGCTTTCTTT
few	.	TRBV2	15	TRBJ1-2	CASSLGLGVGYGYTF	TGTGCCAGCAGCTTAGGCCTCGGGGTTGGCTATGGCTACACCTTC
.	TRBD1	TRBV29-1	15	TRBJ2-7	CSVGVDRASSYEQYF	TGCAGCGTTGGGGTGGACAGGGCAAGCTCCTACGAGCAGTACTTC
many	TRBD1	TRBV7-8	15	TRBJ2-1	CASSGRTGTYNEQFF	TGTGCCAGCAGCGGGCGGACAGGGACCTACAATGAGCAGTTCTTC
.	TRBD1	TRBV2	16	TRBJ2-1	CASSPMQGARYNEQFF	TGTGCCAGCAGCCCCATGCAGGGGGCGCGTTACAATGAGCAGTTCTTC
many	.	TRBV3-1	13	TRBJ2-7	CASSQRGAREQYF	TGTGCCAGCAGCCAACGGGGGGCCCGCGAGCAGTACTTC
.	.	TRBV6-1	16	TRBJ1-3	CASSKARGAAGNTIYF	TGTGCCAGCAGCAAAGCCCGGGGGGCGGCGGGAAACACCATATATTTT
many	.	TRBV5-1	15	TRBJ2-7	CASSLSGTASYEQYF	TGCGCCAGCAGCTTGTCCGGGACTGCCTCCTACGAGCAGTACTTC
few	.	TRBV7-9	15	TRBJ1-3	CASSPRLYSGNTIYF	TGTGCCAGCAGCCCCAGACTTTACTCTGGAAACACCATATATTTT
.	.	TRBV6-5	17	TRBJ1-6	CASSYLGGGIYNSPLHF	TGTGCCAGCAGCTACCTTGGGGGAGGGATCTATAATTCACCCCTCCACTTT
few	TRBD1	TRBV6-1	14	TRBJ1-2	CATLSLTGAYGYTF	TGTGCCACCTTATCTCTGACAGGGGCCTATGGCTACACCTTC
many	.	TRBV28	17	TRBJ2-7	CASSYIVSSPGTYEQYF	TGTGCCAGCAGTTATATAGTGTCTAGCCCCGGAACCTACGAGCAGTACTTC
.	TRBD1	TRBV28	15	TRBJ1-5	CASRGTDYSNQPQHF	TGTGCCAGCAGGGGGACAGACTATAGCAATCAGCCCCAGCATTTT
few	TRBD1	TRBV27	11	TRBJ1-1	CASQQGRMAFF	TGTGCCAGTCAACAGGGGAGAATGGCTTTCTTT
many	.	TRBV4-1	14	TRBJ2-5	CASSQDARLETQYF	TGCGCCAGCAGCCAAGATGCCAGATTAGAGACCCAGTACTTC
many	.	TRBV19	19	TRBJ1-2	CASSPSIGGFRAANYGYTF	TGTGCCAGTAGTCCCTCGATCGGGGGATTTCGGGCAGCAAACTATGGCTACACCTTC
many	.	TRBV2	16	TRBJ2-2	CASNIRGAGDTGELFF	TGTGCCAGCAATATTCGAGGAGCAGGCGACACCGGGGAGCTGTTTTTT
many	.	TRBV6-1	16	TRBJ1-1	CASRDGLTARITEAFF	TGTGCCAGCAGGGACGGCCTGACAGCCCGCATCACCGAAGCTTTCTTT
many	TRBD1	TRBV10-3	15	TRBJ1-5	CAISPSTGANVPQHF	TGTGCCATCTCTCCATCGACAGGGGCCAACGTACCCCAGCATTTT
many	.	TRBV7-9	13	TRBJ2-7	CASRQGYSYEQYF	TGTGCCAGCAGACAGGGCTACTCCTACGAGCAGTACTTC
few	TRBD1	TRBV19	17	TRBJ2-6	CASSIVHRGHGANVLTF	TGTGCCAGTAGTATAGTTCACAGGGGGCATGGGGCCAACGTCCTGACTTTC
many	.	TRBV6-1	14	TRBJ2-2	CASRAGMNTGELFF	TGTGCCAGCAGAGCAGGGATGAACACCGGGGAGCTGTTTTTT
few	TRBD1	TRBV3-1	18	TRBJ1-3	CASSPWDSFSGPGNTIYF	TGTGCCAGCAGCCCCTGGGACAGTTTTTCTGGTCCTGGAAACACCATATATTTT
many	TRBD1	TRBV2	18	TRBJ2-6	CASNHRGPPYSGANVLTF	TGTGCCAGCAATCACAGGGGCCCTCCGTACTCTGGGGCCAACGTCCTGACTTTC
many	.	TRBV7-2	14	TRBJ1-1	CASSSSGSSTEAFF	TGTGCCAGCAGCTCATCCGGCTCCTCGACTGAAGCTTTCTTT
few	.	TRBV2	14	TRBJ1-5	CASSGEYSNQPQHF	TGTGCCAGCAGTGGAGAATATAGCAATCAGCCCCAGCATTTT
many	.	TRBV18	13	TRBJ2-3	CASSPWVSDTQYF	TGTGCCAGCTCACCGTGGGTTTCAGATACGCAGTATTTT
many	.	TRBV24-1	13	TRBJ2-3	CATSDRPTDTQYF	TGTGCCACCAGTGATCGACCCACAGATACGCAGTATTTT
many	TRBD1	TRBV3-1	15	TRBJ1-2	CASSQVPGQDYGYTF	TGTGCCAGCAGCCAAGTCCCAGGACAGGACTATGGCTACACCTTC
many	.	TRBV4-1	16	TRBJ2-5	CASSHRGRDTQETQYF	TGCGCCAGCAGCCACCGAGGCCGGGACACCCAAGAGACCCAGTACTTC
few	.	TRBV7-9	13	TRBJ1-1	CASSLLEGGRAFF	TGTGCCAGCAGCTTATTAGAAGGCGGGCGAGCTTTCTTT
many	.	TRBV5-1	13	TRBJ1-1	CASSRDGNTEAFF	TGCGCCAGCAGCCGGGACGGGAACACTGAAGCTTTCTTT
.	TRBD1	TRBV6-9	16	TRBJ1-1	CASSYGTGPMNTEAFF	TGTGCCAGCAGTTATGGGACAGGGCCGATGAACACTGAAGCTTTCTTT
many	.	TRBV30	13	TRBJ2-5	CAWSFWSQETQYF	TGTGCCTGGAGTTTCTGGTCTCAAGAGACCCAGTACTTC
many	.	TRBV20-1	14	TRBJ1-3	CSASPENSGNTIYF	TGCAGTGCTAGCCCAGAGAACTCTGGAAACACCATATATTTT